The rows below give T cell receptor beta chains drawn from one sample of a study of blood T cell repertoires in COVID-19. Only in-frame clones appear in the TCRdb table, and some are missing; sequencing was by immunoSEQ multiplex PCR. The table includes around 250,000 clones, approximately 90% detected once. The specimen sequenced was PBMCs or T cells enriched from blood (not recorded which). The receptors were gathered from a man aged 18-30 years who had recovered from COVID-19. Both conserved end residues are part of each CDR3. Each record gives: clone size, D gene, J gene, V gene, CDR3 protein, CDR3 DNA. D genes are given only for firm matches. The size of a clone is reported for some rows only, either as once, few or many, or as a class for expanded clones.

>-|TRBD1|TRBJ1-1|TRBV27
CASSYRGLTEAFF
TGTGCCAGCAGTTACAGGGGTCTCACTGAAGCTTTCTTT
>-|-|TRBJ2-5|TRBV27
CASSPHRENQETQYF
TGTGCCAGCAGTCCCCACAGGGAAAACCAAGAGACCCAGTACTTC
>-|TRBD2|TRBJ2-1|TRBV5-1
CASSLRTSANYNEQFF
TGCGCCAGCAGCCTCAGGACTAGCGCAAACTACAATGAGCAGTTCTTC
>-|TRBD2|TRBJ2-5|TRBV11-2
CASSLEPAGSQYF
TGTGCCAGCAGCTTAGAGCCAGCGGGATCCCAGTACTTC
>-|-|TRBJ2-3|TRBV14
CASSQFPDTQYF
TGTGCCAGCAGCCAATTTCCTGATACGCAGTATTTT
>-|TRBD1|TRBJ2-7|TRBV4-1
CASSQDLRDSLFYEQYF
TGCGCCAGCAGCCAAGACCTCCGGGACAGTTTGTTCTACGAGCAGTACTTC
>once|TRBD1|TRBJ2-2|TRBV12-5
CASGSTGQGYAGELFF
TGTGCTAGTGGTTCAACGGGACAGGGTTATGCCGGGGAGCTGTTTTTT
>few|TRBD2|TRBJ2-3|TRBV5-1
CASSRGTSGDTQYF
TGCGCCAGCAGCCGGGGGACTAGCGGAGATACGCAGTATTTT
>-|-|TRBJ2-5|TRBV21-1
CASSNFWREGPRETQYF
TGTGCCAGCAGCAATTTTTGGAGGGAGGGCCCTCGGGAGACCCAGTACTTC
>-|TRBD1|TRBJ2-2|TRBV5-1
CASSSRTGGIGELFF
TGCGCCAGCAGCTCCCGGACAGGGGGCATCGGGGAGCTGTTTTTT
>-|-|TRBJ1-5|TRBV28
CASSPRVINQPQHF
TGTGCCAGCAGTCCCCGGGTCATCAATCAGCCCCAGCATTTT
>-|-|TRBJ2-7|TRBV28
CASAGHRSYEQYF
TGTGCCAGCGCGGGGCACAGGTCCTACGAGCAGTACTTC
>many|-|TRBJ1-6|TRBV30
CAWSVQWGGRLNSPLHF
TGTGCCTGGAGTGTACAGTGGGGCGGACGGCTTAATTCACCCCTCCACTTT
>-|TRBD1|TRBJ1-2|TRBV19
CASTRTGGITF
TGTGCCAGTACCCGGACAGGGGGCATAACCTTC
>-|-|TRBJ2-7|TRBV6-5
CASSYSLGSSYEQYF
TGTGCCAGCAGTTACTCGCTAGGGAGCTCCTACGAGCAGTACTTC
>-|TRBD1|TRBJ2-5|TRBV6-5
CASSLLRGRGETQYF
TGTGCCAGCAGTTTACTCAGGGGGCGAGGAGAGACCCAGTACTTC
>-|TRBD1|TRBJ2-7|TRBV4-1
CASSQGGDRATYEQYF
TGCGCCAGCAGCCAAGGAGGGGACAGGGCCACCTACGAGCAGTACTTC
>-|-|TRBJ2-3|TRBV5-1
CASSFDGGGDTQYF
TGCGCCAGCAGCTTTGATGGGGGAGGAGATACGCAGTATTTT
>-|TRBD1|TRBJ2-2|TRBV5-4
CASSFWGQGASGELFF
TGTGCCAGCAGCTTTTGGGGACAGGGGGCGTCCGGGGAGCTGTTTTTT
>-|-|TRBJ1-3|TRBV11-3
CASSFLMPSSSGNTIYF
TGTGCCAGCAGCTTCCTGATGCCCTCCAGCTCTGGAAACACCATATATTTT
>-|-|TRBJ2-3|TRBV19
CASSTGLPDTQYF
TGTGCCAGTAGTACCGGACTACCCGATACGCAGTATTTT
>-|-|TRBJ2-7|TRBV27
CASSFWGGTYEQYF
TGTGCCAGCAGTTTTTGGGGAGGCACCTACGAGCAGTACTTC
>-|-|TRBJ2-1|TRBV9
CASSVGGILGEQFF
TGTGCCAGCAGCGTAGGCGGAATTCTTGGTGAGCAGTTCTTC
>-|-|TRBJ2-1|TRBV27
CASSLAREQFF
TGTGCCAGCAGTTTAGCGCGAGAGCAGTTCTTC
>-|-|TRBJ2-7|TRBV21-1
CASRTPDSYEQYF
TGTGCCAGCAGAACCCCGGACAGTTACGAGCAGTACTTC
>-|TRBD2|TRBJ2-2|TRBV5-1
CASSWTSGGASGELFF
TGCGCCAGCAGCTGGACTAGCGGGGGGGCCAGCGGGGAGCTGTTTTTT
>-|-|TRBJ2-7|TRBV6-1
CASSEWGGPYEQYF
TGTGCCAGCAGTGAGTGGGGGGGCCCCTACGAGCAGTACTTC
>-|-|TRBJ1-2|TRBV11-2
CASSLVSGSGYTF
TGTGCCAGCAGCTTAGTGTCCGGTAGTGGCTACACCTTC
>-|TRBD1|TRBJ2-7|TRBV3-1/TRBV3-2
CASSQGTGPGGEQYF
TGTGCCAGCAGCCAGGGGACAGGGCCAGGGGGGGAGCAGTACTTC
>-|-|TRBJ1-2|TRBV2
CASRGTMDYGYTF
TGTGCCAGCAGGGGGACAATGGACTATGGCTACACCTTC
>-|TRBD1|TRBJ2-7|TRBV28
CASSSGQGWEF
TGTGCCAGCAGTTCCGGACAGGGGTGGGAATTC
>once|TRBD1|TRBJ2-1|TRBV11-2
CASSRQGTYRVEQFF
TGTGCCAGCAGCCGACAGGGGACCTACAGGGTTGAGCAGTTCTTC
>-|TRBD2|TRBJ2-2|TRBV3-1/TRBV3-2
CASSRLADTGELFF
TGTGCCAGCAGCCGGCTAGCGGACACCGGGGAGCTGTTTTTT
>-|-|TRBJ2-2|TRBV30
CAWSVAANTGELFF
TGTGCCTGGAGTGTGGCAGCGAACACCGGGGAGCTGTTTTTT
>-|-|TRBJ1-2|TRBV10-2
CASSLSLRLWGYTF
TGCGCCAGCAGTTTAAGCTTACGACTTTGGGGCTACACCTTC
>-|-|TRBJ2-6|TRBV10-3
CAASDTSGANVLTF
TGTGCCGCTAGCGACACGTCTGGGGCCAACGTCCTGACTTTC
>few|-|TRBJ1-3|TRBV5-1
CASSSGVTGSSGNTIYF
TGCGCCAGCAGCTCAGGTGTGACGGGGAGCTCTGGAAACACCATATATTTT
>-|TRBD1|TRBJ1-6|TRBV7-2
CASSLYGQGNSPLHF
TGTGCCAGCAGCTTATACGGACAGGGGAATTCACCCCTCCACTTT
>-|-|TRBJ2-1|TRBV7-2
CASSLGKLAEQFF
TGTGCCAGCAGCTTAGGAAAATTAGCGGAGCAGTTCTTC
>-|-|TRBJ1-2|TRBV20-1
CSAASNYGYTF
TGCAGTGCTGCGTCTAACTATGGCTACACCTTC
>-|TRBD1|TRBJ1-1|TRBV19
CASSIRTGGTEAFF
TGTGCCAGTAGTATTAGGACAGGGGGCACTGAAGCTTTCTTT
>once|-|TRBJ2-5|TRBV19
CASSTTARETQYF
TGTGCCAGTAGTACCACAGCTCGCGAGACCCAGTACTTC
>-|-|TRBJ2-7|TRBV27
CASSPPAGPYEQYF
TGTGCCAGCAGTCCCCCGGCGGGGCCCTACGAGCAGTACTTC
>-|TRBD2|TRBJ2-3|TRBV5-1
CASRALAGVSDTQYF
TGCGCCAGCAGGGCACTAGCGGGAGTCTCAGATACGCAGTATTTT
>-|TRBD2|TRBJ2-1|TRBV9
CASSTTSGNNEQFF
TGTGCCAGCAGCACGACTAGCGGAAACAATGAGCAGTTCTTC
>-|TRBD1|TRBJ1-2|TRBV18
CASSPSTGNLYGYTF
TGTGCCAGCTCACCCTCGACAGGGAACCTCTATGGCTACACCTTC
>-|TRBD1|TRBJ1-3|TRBV5-5
CASSLPSTGVAGNTIYF
TGTGCCAGCAGCCTACCTTCTACAGGGGTGGCTGGAAACACCATATATTTT
>-|-|TRBJ1-2|TRBV19
CASNLPQGPVYGYTF
TGTGCCAGTAACCTACCACAGGGACCCGTCTATGGCTACACCTTC
>-|TRBD1|TRBJ1-1|TRBV13
CASSPGTVEAFF
TGTGCCAGCAGCCCCGGGACAGTTGAAGCTTTCTTT
>few|TRBD2|TRBJ2-7|TRBV7-9
CASSAPGLAGVNEQYF
TGTGCCAGCAGCGCACCGGGACTAGCGGGAGTCAACGAGCAGTACTTC
>-|-|TRBJ2-3|TRBV7-2
CASSWTAGGTDTQYF
TGTGCCAGCAGCTGGACGGCAGGGGGGACAGATACGCAGTATTTT
>-|TRBD1|TRBJ2-7|TRBV5-6
CASSITGVEQYF
TGTGCCAGCAGCATAACAGGGGTCGAGCAGTACTTC
>-|TRBD2|TRBJ2-7|TRBV4-1
CASSPQIAGGRYEQYF
TGCGCCAGCAGCCCTCAGATAGCGGGGGGTAGGTACGAGCAGTACTTC